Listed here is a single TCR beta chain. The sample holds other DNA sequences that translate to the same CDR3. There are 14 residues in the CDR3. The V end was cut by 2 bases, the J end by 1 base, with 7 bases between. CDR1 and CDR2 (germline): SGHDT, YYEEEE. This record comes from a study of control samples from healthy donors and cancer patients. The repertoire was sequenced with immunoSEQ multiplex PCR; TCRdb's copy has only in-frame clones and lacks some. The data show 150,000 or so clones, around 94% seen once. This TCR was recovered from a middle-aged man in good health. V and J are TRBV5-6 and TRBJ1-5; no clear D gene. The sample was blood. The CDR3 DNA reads TGTGCCAGCAGCTTAGCCACCAGCAATCAGCCCCAGCATTTT. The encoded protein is CASSLATSNQPQHF.